These 11 T cell receptor beta chains were all obtained from the same sample, sequenced in a study of identical twins. A single record per CDR3 protein comes from TCRdb applying MiXCR to the 5' RACE reads. Of 200,000 or so distinct CDR3 sequences in the sample, more than 15% are singletons; the top ten hold 40%. The same sample was also used in a study of T cells expressing NK-cell markers.

Sequencing was done on a sample of CD8+ T cells sorted from blood. Receptors originate from a woman aged 18-30 years in good health.

Ten or more counts support this clonotype. The rearrangement links TRBV6-2 or TRBV6-3 to TRBJ2-6, with a tentative D call TRBD1 (6 bases). The CDR3 has 15 residues. CDR1 is MNHEY, CDR2 SVGEGT, per germline. With 4 bases removed from V and 3 bases from J, the gap between germline ends came to 10 bases. The CDR3 nucleotides are TGTGCCAGCAGTTTTAGACAGGATGGGGCCAACGTCCTGACTTTC. Its protein product is CASSFRQDGANVLTF.

The chain carries TRBV7-9 and TRBJ2-1; D may match TRBD1 or TRBD2 (6 bases each). CDR3 length: 15 amino acids. The V gene lost 4 bases and the J gene lost 4 bases, with 14 bases spanning the gap. Germline CDR1 is SEHNR and CDR2 is FQNEAQ (reference sequence). The CDR3 sequence: CASSYEGGGYNEQFF. The CDR3 nucleotides are TGTGCCAGCAGCTACGAAGGAGGGGGGTACAATGAGCAGTTCTTC.

The table lists this clonotype with a few counts. This chain links TRBV7-9 with TRBJ2-7; 9 bases match TRBD1. J gave up 2 bases and V 4 bases, and 6 bases lay outside the gene matches. Germline-derived CDR1 and CDR2 are SEHNR and FQNEAQ (reference sequence). This CDR3 comprises 15 residues. CDR3 region: CASSSGQGRTYEQYF. In DNA form, the CDR3 reads TGTGCCAGCAGCTCCGGACAGGGGAGAACCTACGAGCAGTACTTC.

In its sample, this clonotype was seen a few times. The chain combines TRBV5-1 with TRBJ2-1; D unclear. The germline V and J ends were trimmed by 6 bases and 9 bases, with 19 bases remaining between them. The CDR3 contains 14 residues. CDR1 and CDR2 (germline): SGHRS, YFSETQ. The CDR3 nucleotides read TGCGCCAGCAATCCTAATAGGCTTACCAGTGAGCAGTTCTTC. It specifies CASNPNRLTSEQFF.

This chain uses TRBV30 with TRBJ2-1; D might be TRBD2 (7 bases). The CDR3 spans 14 residues. Trimming cost V 5 bases and J 8 bases, with 19 bases left between them. Looked up from germline, CDR1 is GTSNPN and CDR2 is SVGIG (reference sequence). CDR3 bases: TGTGCCTGGTCCACTACGGGGGGCATGGATGAGCAGTTCTTC. Its protein is CAWSTTGGMDEQFF.

This clonotype was recorded a few times. The chain uses TRBV7-9 and TRBJ2-5; no reliable D call. The CDR3 has 16 amino acids. The V and J ends lost 5 bases and 1 base respectively, with 17 bases between them. In germline, CDR1 is SEHNR, CDR2 FQNEAQ (reference sequence). The DNA for the CDR3 is TGTGCCAGCAGCCCCAACAAGGACCATTCCCAAGAGACCCAGTACTTC. This codes for CASSPNKDHSQETQYF.

This clonotype has a handful of counts. J is TRBJ2-7 and V is TRBV7-9; D is undetermined. The ends were cut back, 4 bases at V and 5 bases at J, with 9 bases in the middle. The CDR3 runs to 12 residues. Per germline, CDR1 SEHNR and CDR2 FQNEAQ (reference sequence). In DNA form, the CDR3 reads TGTGCCAGCAGCTCAAAGTTCGACGAGCAGTACTTC. It translates to CASSSKFDEQYF.

The chain combines TRBV2 with TRBJ1-1, with D possibly TRBD1 on 6 matching bases. CDR1 and CDR2 from the germline V gene are SNHLY and FYNNEI. V gave up 6 bases and J gave up 2 bases, with 13 bases separating them. This CDR3 contains 14 residues. CDR3 sequence: CASRTRGPNTEAFF. The CDR3 region has the DNA TGTGCCAGCAGGACCAGGGGACCAAACACTGAAGCTTTCTTT.

This clonotype has more than one count but fewer than ten. The chain is built from TRBV29-1 and TRBJ1-2; D is ambiguous. In germline, CDR1 is SQVTM, CDR2 ANQGSEA. The CDR3 has 11 residues. V was shortened by 4 bases and J by 4 bases, with 7 bases between the two germline ends. CDR3 region: CSVVGFYGYTF. CDR3 DNA: TGCAGCGTTGTAGGATTCTATGGCTACACCTTC. The full variable domain, rest sourced from reference TRBV29-1 and TRBJ1-2, is SAVISQKPSRDICQRGTSLTIQCQVDSQVTMMFWYRQQPGQSLTLIATANQGSEATYESGFVIDKFPISRPNLTFSTLTVSNMSPEDSSIYLCSVVGFYGYTFGSGTRLTVV.

This chain links TRBV20-1 with TRBJ2-1; 7 bases are shared with TRBD1. Germline CDR1 is DFQATT and CDR2 is SNEGSKA (reference sequence). The CDR3 is 12 amino acids. The J segment lost 5 bases and the V segment lost 4 bases, leaving 2 bases of the junction unmatched. The CDR3 loop reads CSATQGDNEQFF. CDR3 bases: TGCAGTGCTACCCAGGGGGACAATGAGCAGTTCTTC.

In this sample, this clonotype turned up a few times. The chain uses TRBV6-5 and TRBJ1-1; maybe TRBD1 (5 bases). V lost 2 bases and J 10 bases, leaving 17 bases between the germline ends. Germline lookup yields CDR1 MNHEY and CDR2 SVGAGI. The CDR3 totals 14 residues. CDR3 bases: TGTGCCAGCAGTTACGGAGTGGGGGAGCGGAGAGCTTTCTTT. Its translation: CASSYGVGERRAFF.